Listed below are T cell receptor beta chains from one sample, sequenced in a study of T cell changes during pregnancy in multiple sclerosis. The table came from immunoSEQ multiplex PCR; TCRdb's copy has only in-frame clones and leaves some out. The table lists 45,000 or so clones, roughly nine tenths of them singletons. The sequencing used CD4+ T cells from peripheral blood mononuclear cells, collected after pregnancy. The receptors here all came from a female donor with multiple sclerosis, enrolled in a pregnancy study. CDR3s include the opening cysteine and the closing phenylalanine or tryptophan. The D gene is left open where the match is weak. Where a row states a size, it is once, few, many or the class of an expanded clone; other rows omit it.

clone size: NA; J gene: TRBJ2-2; V gene: TRBV4-2; D gene: TRBD1; CDR3 protein: CASSQRGQGITGELFF; CDR3 DNA: TGTGCCAGCAGCCAAAGGGGACAGGGGATCACCGGGGAGCTGTTTTTT
clone size: NA; J gene: TRBJ2-3; V gene: TRBV10-3; D gene: TRBD2; CDR3 protein: CAISEKREDTQYF; CDR3 DNA: TGTGCCATCAGTGAGAAGCGGGAGGATACGCAGTATTTT
clone size: NA; J gene: TRBJ1-5; V gene: TRBV27; D gene: NA; CDR3 protein: CASSPTREGNQPQHF; CDR3 DNA: TGTGCCAGCAGCCCAACCCGTGAGGGCAATCAGCCCCAGCATTTT
clone size: NA; J gene: TRBJ1-1; V gene: TRBV4-1; D gene: NA; CDR3 protein: CASSQFTGWRTEAFF; CDR3 DNA: TGCGCCAGCAGCCAATTTACAGGGTGGCGCACTGAAGCTTTCTTT
clone size: NA; J gene: TRBJ1-2; V gene: TRBV5-1; D gene: NA; CDR3 protein: CASSFRVNYGYTF; CDR3 DNA: TGCGCCAGCAGCTTCAGGGTTAACTATGGCTACACCTTC
clone size: NA; J gene: TRBJ2-1; V gene: TRBV18; D gene: TRBD2; CDR3 protein: CASSRASGTNEQFF; CDR3 DNA: TGTGCCAGCTCTCGGGCAAGCGGGACCAATGAGCAGTTCTTC
clone size: few; J gene: TRBJ2-3; V gene: TRBV7-3; D gene: NA; CDR3 protein: CASSLGGSSDTQYF; CDR3 DNA: TGTGCCAGCAGCTTAGGGGGGAGTTCAGATACGCAGTATTTT
clone size: NA; J gene: TRBJ2-7; V gene: TRBV5-1; D gene: TRBD2; CDR3 protein: CASSPGAGETYEQYF; CDR3 DNA: TGCGCCAGCAGCCCCGGGGCGGGAGAAACCTACGAGCAGTACTTC
clone size: NA; J gene: TRBJ2-3; V gene: TRBV28; D gene: TRBD2; CDR3 protein: CASSSGGADTQYF; CDR3 DNA: TGTGCCAGCAGTAGCGGGGGTGCAGATACGCAGTATTTT
clone size: NA; J gene: TRBJ2-7; V gene: TRBV7-2; D gene: NA; CDR3 protein: CASSPRTQGYEQYF; CDR3 DNA: TGTGCCAGCAGCCCCCGCACCCAGGGCTACGAGCAGTACTTC
clone size: NA; J gene: TRBJ2-7; V gene: TRBV7-7; D gene: TRBD2; CDR3 protein: CASSLVAPRRGSYEQYF; CDR3 DNA: TGTGCCAGCAGCTTAGTAGCCCCTCGGCGGGGGTCCTACGAGCAGTACTTC
clone size: NA; J gene: TRBJ2-3; V gene: TRBV4-1; D gene: TRBD2; CDR3 protein: CASSQASGSSGDTQYF; CDR3 DNA: TGCGCCAGCAGCCAAGCTAGCGGGAGCTCGGGGGATACGCAGTATTTT
clone size: NA; J gene: TRBJ1-5; V gene: TRBV6-5; D gene: NA; CDR3 protein: CASSYSYSNQPQHF; CDR3 DNA: TGTGCCAGCAGTTACTCATATAGCAATCAGCCCCAGCATTTT
clone size: NA; J gene: TRBJ2-7; V gene: TRBV5-4; D gene: TRBD1; CDR3 protein: CASSLDRGGSYEQYF; CDR3 DNA: TGTGCCAGCAGCTTGGACAGGGGTGGCTCCTACGAGCAGTACTTC